Listed here is a single TCR beta chain. The source of the sample is a study of cytomegalovirus exposure and HLA in healthy donors. PCR amplification relied on 60 Vbeta primers (plus 13 Jbeta primers). Assay: immunoSEQ multiplex PCR; the TCRdb copy retains only in-frame clones and omits some. The sample yields 150,000 to 200,000 clones, roughly four fifths seen once. The germline CDR1 and CDR2 sequences are SEHNR and FQNEAQ (reference sequence). The V gene lost 2 bases and the J gene lost 0 bases, with 8 bases spanning the gap. The CDR3 loop spans 14 amino acids. This TCR was recovered from a woman under 30 in good health and CMV-seronegative. Sequences were obtained from PBMCs. The chain couples TRBV7-9 to TRBJ2-7; D possibly corresponds to TRBD2 (5 bases). The chain's CDR3 is CASSLSGSSYEQYF. The CDR3 region has the DNA TGTGCCAGCAGCTTAAGCGGTAGCTCCTACGAGCAGTACTTC.